The following is a TCR beta chain sequence with its context. Germline loops: CDR1 MNHEY, CDR2 SVGAGI. There are 13 residues in the CDR3. The junction had 5 bases not matched to a gene; V was cut back by 6 bases and J by 6 bases. Some clones are missing from TCRdb's copy, which holds only in-frame ones; the method was immunoSEQ multiplex PCR. Of about 54,000 clones detected, about four fifths appear once; the ten largest clones hold approximately 4.9%. This record comes from a study of blood T cell repertoires in COVID-19. At the level of the study: There were acute and convalescent COVID-19 samples, and they came from the United States, Italy and Spain.

The chain employs TRBV6-5 and TRBJ2-4; the match to TRBD1 covers 7 bases. The origin of this receptor is a woman aged 55-70 years with acute or convalescent COVID-19. The sample taken for sequencing was peripheral blood. CDR3 residues: CASRRDSGNIQYF. The CDR3 DNA reads as TGTGCCAGCAGAAGGGACAGTGGAAACATTCAGTACTTC.